Listed below are T cell receptor beta chains from one sample, sequenced in a study of CD4+ T cells in melanoma. Sequencing was performed with immunoSEQ multiplex PCR; in TCRdb, only in-frame clones are kept and a portion is missing. This table has a few thousand clones, around two thirds appearing once. The sample taken for sequencing was cells from a culture (not recorded whether cultured in vitro). These receptors were collected from a human donor with melanoma. The CDR3 runs from the conserved cysteine through the conserved F or W. A D gene is named only where the DNA matches it firmly. Size is stated for part of the rows, as once, few or many counts, or as a class when the clone is expanded.

d_call	clone_size	j_call	v_call	cdr3_nt	cdr3_aa
TRBD1	.	TRBJ2-1	TRBV27	TGTGCCAGCAGTACAGGGGGCTCCTACAATGAGCAGTTCTTC	CASSTGGSYNEQFF
TRBD1	once	TRBJ2-7	TRBV30	TGTGCCTGGACAGGACAGGGGGCGCCAGGGCAGTACTTC	CAWTGQGAPGQYF
.	.	TRBJ2-7	TRBV19	TGTGCCAGTAGTATTGCCGGTCTGGGCGAGCAGTACTTC	CASSIAGLGEQYF
TRBD1	.	TRBJ2-7	TRBV5-1	TGCGCCAGCAGCTCGGGACAGAGCTCCTACGAGCAGTACTTC	CASSSGQSSYEQYF
.	.	TRBJ1-1	TRBV19	TGTGCCAGTAGTATGGGTATACAGGGAATAGGCACTGAAGCTTTCTTT	CASSMGIQGIGTEAFF
.	.	TRBJ1-1	TRBV28	TGTGCCAGCAGTCCACTTGGGGGGGAAAACACTGAAGCTTTCTTT	CASSPLGGENTEAFF
.	.	TRBJ2-1	TRBV7-3	TGTGCCAGCAGCTTAAATTGGCGGGGCTCCTACAATGAGCAGTTCTTC	CASSLNWRGSYNEQFF
TRBD1	.	TRBJ2-7	TRBV14	TGTGCCAGCAGCCCGACAGGGTTGTACGAGCAGTACTTC	CASSPTGLYEQYF
.	.	TRBJ2-1	TRBV12-3/TRBV12-4	TGTGCCAGCACCCAGGGGTCCTACAATGAGCAGTTCTTC	CASTQGSYNEQFF
.	.	TRBJ1-2	TRBV12-3/TRBV12-4	TGTGCCAGCAGTCGACAGGCTAAAGGTGGCTACACCTTC	CASSRQAKGGYTF
TRBD1	.	TRBJ1-1	TRBV19	TGTGCCAGTAGTATCGGGACAGGGATGAACACTGAAGCTTTCTTT	CASSIGTGMNTEAFF
TRBD2	.	TRBJ2-1	TRBV7-9	TGTGCCAGCAGGTGGAGCGGGGGAACGTACAATGAGCAGTTCTTC	CASRWSGGTYNEQFF
.	.	TRBJ1-2	TRBV12-5	TGTGCTAGTGGTTTGACGAGGATGGATGGCTACACCTTC	CASGLTRMDGYTF
.	medium-sized	TRBJ2-1	TRBV10-3	TGTGCCACCCAGGGGGGCAATGAGCAGTTCTTC	CATQGGNEQFF
.	.	TRBJ1-2	TRBV19	TGTGCCAGTAAAGGAGAAGGCTACACCTTC	CASKGEGYTF
.	.	TRBJ2-1	TRBV27	TGTGCCAGCAGTACATACAATGAGCAGTTCTTC	CASSTYNEQFF
TRBD2	.	TRBJ2-1	TRBV2	TGTGCCAGTTCGACTAGCGGGGGCCACGGCTCCTACAATGAGCAGTTCTTC	CASSTSGGHGSYNEQFF
.	medium-sized	TRBJ2-7	TRBV4-1	TGCGCCAGCAGCCCACAGATGAAAGCTGAAATTTCCTACGAGCAGTACTTC	CASSPQMKAEISYEQYF
.	few	TRBJ1-2	TRBV10-1	TGCGCCAGCAGTGAACCGGTGCCCTGTGGCTACACCTTC	CASSEPVPCGYTF
.	.	TRBJ1-5	TRBV19	TGTGCCAGTAGCCTCGGGGGGCAGGGCGGGCAGCCCCAGCATTTT	CASSLGGQGGQPQHF
TRBD1	medium-sized	TRBJ1-2	TRBV5-1	TGCGCCAGCAGCTTGGCCAAGGCAGGGGGCTTCTATGGCTACACCTTC	CASSLAKAGGFYGYTF
.	few	TRBJ2-1	TRBV7-9	TGTGCCAGCAGTCCTTCCTCAGTATCCTACAATGAGCAGTTCTTC	CASSPSSVSYNEQFF
TRBD1	few	TRBJ1-2	TRBV30	TGTGCCTGGAGGGGACAGAGCTTCTATGGCTACACCTTC	CAWRGQSFYGYTF
TRBD1	.	TRBJ2-7	TRBV7-9	TGTGCCAGCAGCCCCTACCCGGGGACAGGTTACGAGCAGTACTTC	CASSPYPGTGYEQYF
.	.	TRBJ2-2	TRBV12-3/TRBV12-4	TGTGCCAGCAGTTTCAGTTGGGAGCTGTTTTTT	CASSFSWELFF
TRBD1	few	TRBJ2-7	TRBV5-1	TGCGCCAGCAGCCCACAGGGGGCTGTGGGCGAGCAGTACTTC	CASSPQGAVGEQYF
.	.	TRBJ2-5	TRBV11-2	TGTGCCAGCAGCTTAACCGGGGAGACCCAGTACTTC	CASSLTGETQYF
.	.	TRBJ1-1	TRBV7-9	TGTGCCAGCAGCCCAAGGGGGGACACTGAAGCTTTCTTT	CASSPRGDTEAFF
TRBD1	.	TRBJ1-1	TRBV9	TGTGCCAGCACCGTAGCCCCCTGGGGCGGGACAGAGAACACTGAAGCTTTCTTT	CASTVAPWGGTENTEAFF
.	.	TRBJ2-7	TRBV5-1	TGCGCCAGCAGCTTGTTCCGACCCGACCGGGGAGGCGAGCAGTACTTC	CASSLFRPDRGGEQYF
.	.	TRBJ1-5	TRBV15	TGTGCCACCAGCAGAGTCGGGATGGGCAATCAGCCCCAGCATTTT	CATSRVGMGNQPQHF
TRBD1	.	TRBJ2-1	TRBV6-6	TGTGCCACCGCGACAGGGGATCTGCACAATGAGCAGTTCTTC	CATATGDLHNEQFF
.	.	TRBJ1-1	TRBV6-5	TGTGCCAGCAGCCAACAGGGGAACACTGAAGCTTTCTTT	CASSQQGNTEAFF
TRBD1	.	TRBJ1-1	TRBV28	TGTGCCAGCAGTTTCGGGACAGGGCCCACCGGAGCTTTCTTT	CASSFGTGPTGAFF
TRBD1	.	TRBJ2-7	TRBV30	TGTGCCTGGACCGGACAGGATTACTACGAGCAGTACTTC	CAWTGQDYYEQYF
TRBD1	.	TRBJ1-1	TRBV7-2	TGTGCCAGCAGCTCACAGGGGAATATAAACACTGAAGCTTTCTTT	CASSSQGNINTEAFF
.	once	TRBJ1-1	TRBV4-2	TGTGCCAGCAGCCAAGGGGGGGGATGGAACACTGAAGCTTTCTTT	CASSQGGGWNTEAFF
.	.	TRBJ1-2	TRBV3-1/TRBV3-2	TGTGCCAGCAGCCACTTCGGGGGAACTAACTATGGCTACACCTTC	CASSHFGGTNYGYTF
.	.	TRBJ2-5	TRBV28	TGTGCCTCCTCAGAGGGGTTCCAAGAGACCCAGTACTTC	CASSEGFQETQYF
.	.	TRBJ1-1	TRBV19	TGTGCCAGTAGTGCAGGGACGAACACTGAAGCTTTCTTT	CASSAGTNTEAFF
.	.	TRBJ1-3	TRBV5-8	TGTGCCAGCAGCTTCAGTGGGTCTTCGGGAAACACCATATATTTT	CASSFSGSSGNTIYF
.	few	TRBJ1-2	TRBV19	TGTGCCAGTAGTAGGTTCAACAGCCAGGATGGCTACACCTTC	CASSRFNSQDGYTF